In this sample, the clone carrying this T cell receptor beta chain turned up a few times. Its target is not known. This specimen comes from a study of T cells after yellow fever vaccination. TCRdb reanalysed the 5' RACE reads using MiXCR and keeps one entry per CDR3 protein. The sample yields around 530,000 distinct CDR3 sequences, 17% seen once. Trimming removed 5 bases from V and 0 bases from J, with 6 bases in between. CDR1 and CDR2 (germline): SGHTA, FQGNSA. The CDR3 contains 13 residues. The study's findings and limits: Primary-vaccination clones mostly resurfaced post-booster (nearly 97% CD4, under 90% CD8).

This receptor was taken from a man aged 18 to 35 who received the YFV17D yellow fever vaccine. This specimen was PBMCs, taken about 5 days after the first yellow fever vaccination. This chain links TRBV7-2 with TRBJ2-3; no clear D gene. For the CDR3, the DNA is TGTGCCAGCAGCATACAGAGCACAGATACGCAGTATTTT. It translates to CASSIQSTDTQYF.